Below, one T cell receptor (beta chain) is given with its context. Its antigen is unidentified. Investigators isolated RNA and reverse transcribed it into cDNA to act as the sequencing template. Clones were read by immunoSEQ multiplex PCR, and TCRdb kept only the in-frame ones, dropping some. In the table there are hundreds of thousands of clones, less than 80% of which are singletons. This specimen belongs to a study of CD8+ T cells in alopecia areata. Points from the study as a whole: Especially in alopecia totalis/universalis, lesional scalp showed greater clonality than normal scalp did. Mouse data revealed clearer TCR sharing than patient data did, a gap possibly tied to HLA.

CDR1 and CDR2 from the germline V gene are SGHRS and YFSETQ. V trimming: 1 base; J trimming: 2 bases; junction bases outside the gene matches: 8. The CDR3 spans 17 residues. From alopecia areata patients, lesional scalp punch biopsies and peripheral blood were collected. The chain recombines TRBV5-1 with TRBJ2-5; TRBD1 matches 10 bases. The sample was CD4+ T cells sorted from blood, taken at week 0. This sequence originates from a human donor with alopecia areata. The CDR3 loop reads CASSLTLGQGMQETQYF. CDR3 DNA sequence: TGCGCCAGCAGCTTGACCCTGGGACAGGGGATGCAAGAGACCCAGTACTTC.